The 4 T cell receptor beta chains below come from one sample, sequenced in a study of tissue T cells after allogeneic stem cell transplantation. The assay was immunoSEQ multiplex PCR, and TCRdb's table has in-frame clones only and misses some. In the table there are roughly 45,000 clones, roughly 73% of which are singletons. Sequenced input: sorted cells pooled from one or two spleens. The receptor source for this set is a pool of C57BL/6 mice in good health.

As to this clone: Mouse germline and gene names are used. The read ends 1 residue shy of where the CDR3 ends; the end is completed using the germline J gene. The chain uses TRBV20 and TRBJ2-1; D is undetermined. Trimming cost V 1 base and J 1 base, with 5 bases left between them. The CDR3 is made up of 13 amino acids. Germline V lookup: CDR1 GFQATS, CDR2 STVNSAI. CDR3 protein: CGARGRNYAEQFF. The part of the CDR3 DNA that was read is TGTGGTGCTAGGGGGCGGAACTATGCTGAGCAGTTC.

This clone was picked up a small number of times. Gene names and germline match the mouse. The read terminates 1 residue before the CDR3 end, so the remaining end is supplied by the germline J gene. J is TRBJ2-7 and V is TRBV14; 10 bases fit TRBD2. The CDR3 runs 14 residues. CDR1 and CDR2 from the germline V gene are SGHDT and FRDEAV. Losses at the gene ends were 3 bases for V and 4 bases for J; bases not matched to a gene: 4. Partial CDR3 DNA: TGTGCCAGCAGTTCCGGGACTGGGGCTTATGAACAGTAC. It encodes CASSSGTGAYEQY. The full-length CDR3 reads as CASSSGTGAYEQYF.

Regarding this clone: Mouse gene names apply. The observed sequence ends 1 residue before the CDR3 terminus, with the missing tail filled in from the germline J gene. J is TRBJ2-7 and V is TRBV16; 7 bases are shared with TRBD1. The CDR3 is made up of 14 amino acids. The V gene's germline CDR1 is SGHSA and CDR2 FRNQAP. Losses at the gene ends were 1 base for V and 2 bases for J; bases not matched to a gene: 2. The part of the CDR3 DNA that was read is TGTGCAAGCAGCTTAGGGGGACAGACCTATGAACAGTAC. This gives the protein CASSLGGQTYEQY. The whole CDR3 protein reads CASSLGGQTYEQYF.

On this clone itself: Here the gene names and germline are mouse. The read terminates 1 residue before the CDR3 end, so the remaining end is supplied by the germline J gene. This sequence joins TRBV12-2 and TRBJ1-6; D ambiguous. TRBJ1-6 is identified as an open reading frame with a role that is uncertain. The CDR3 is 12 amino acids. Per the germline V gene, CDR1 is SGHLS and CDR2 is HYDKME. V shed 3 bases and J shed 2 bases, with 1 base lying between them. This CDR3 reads CASSAYNSPLYF. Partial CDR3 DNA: TGTGCCAGCTCTGCCTATAATTCGCCCCTCTAC.